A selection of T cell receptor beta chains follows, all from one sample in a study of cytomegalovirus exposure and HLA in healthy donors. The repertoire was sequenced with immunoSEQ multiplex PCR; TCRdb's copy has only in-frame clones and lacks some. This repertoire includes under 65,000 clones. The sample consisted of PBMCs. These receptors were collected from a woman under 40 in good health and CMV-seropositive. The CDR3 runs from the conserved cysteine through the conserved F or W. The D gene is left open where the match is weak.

CDR3nt: TGTGCCAGCAGCCTCGGGACTTCTCCCACAGATACGCAGTATTTT
CDR3aa: CASSLGTSPTDTQYF
j_gene: TRBJ2-3
v_gene: TRBV9
d_gene: -

CDR3nt: TGCGCCAGCAGCTTGGACAGGGTCCCCACTGAAGCTTTCTTT
CDR3aa: CASSLDRVPTEAFF
j_gene: TRBJ1-1
v_gene: TRBV5-1
d_gene: -

CDR3nt: TGTGCCAGCAACCCCTCCGGGGGTGACAATGAGCAGTTCTTC
CDR3aa: CASNPSGGDNEQFF
j_gene: TRBJ2-1
v_gene: TRBV27
d_gene: -

CDR3nt: TGCGCCAGCAGCCATCTAGCGGGAGGGCCTTACGAGCAGTACTTC
CDR3aa: CASSHLAGGPYEQYF
j_gene: TRBJ2-7
v_gene: TRBV4-1
d_gene: TRBD2

CDR3nt: TGTGCCAGCAGCGTAGCTGTACAGGGAGATAACTATGGCTACACCTTC
CDR3aa: CASSVAVQGDNYGYTF
j_gene: TRBJ1-2
v_gene: TRBV9
d_gene: -

CDR3nt: TGTGCCAGCAGTGGGAGTAATAATTCACCCCTCCACTTT
CDR3aa: CASSGSNNSPLHF
j_gene: TRBJ1-6
v_gene: TRBV2
d_gene: -

CDR3nt: TGTGCCAGCAGTTACTCGCGGACAGGGAATGAGCAGTTCTTC
CDR3aa: CASSYSRTGNEQFF
j_gene: TRBJ2-1
v_gene: TRBV6-6
d_gene: TRBD1

CDR3nt: TGTGCCAGCAGGGGAGCTAGCGGGAGGGGTCCAGATACGCAGTATTTT
CDR3aa: CASRGASGRGPDTQYF
j_gene: TRBJ2-3
v_gene: TRBV27
d_gene: TRBD2

CDR3nt: TGTGCCAGCTCACCAGGGCAGGCGAGCTCCTACAATGAGCAGTTCTTC
CDR3aa: CASSPGQASSYNEQFF
j_gene: TRBJ2-1
v_gene: TRBV18
d_gene: -

CDR3nt: TGTGCCAGTACGGGACTAGCGGGGACCAATGAGCAGTTCTTC
CDR3aa: CASTGLAGTNEQFF
j_gene: TRBJ2-1
v_gene: TRBV27
d_gene: TRBD2

CDR3nt: TGTGCCTGGAGTGGAGCAGGGTTAAACTATGGCTACACCTTC
CDR3aa: CAWSGAGLNYGYTF
j_gene: TRBJ1-2
v_gene: TRBV30
d_gene: -

CDR3nt: TGTGCCAGCAGCTTAGGAGACACTGAAGCTTTCTTT
CDR3aa: CASSLGDTEAFF
j_gene: TRBJ1-1
v_gene: TRBV5-6
d_gene: -

CDR3nt: TGCGCCAGCAGCCTTGATCCGACAGGGCGCGGCTACACCTTC
CDR3aa: CASSLDPTGRGYTF
j_gene: TRBJ1-2
v_gene: TRBV5-1
d_gene: TRBD1

CDR3nt: TGTGCCAGCTCGCCCGGGACAGGAAACCTAAAGCAGTACTTC
CDR3aa: CASSPGTGNLKQYF
j_gene: TRBJ2-7
v_gene: TRBV18
d_gene: TRBD1

CDR3nt: TGTGCCAGCAGGGGGGGTAGGGGTGTCCACGAGCAGTACTTC
CDR3aa: CASRGGRGVHEQYF
j_gene: TRBJ2-7
v_gene: TRBV2
d_gene: -

CDR3nt: TGCGCCAGTAGTTACAGGGCCACCTATGGCTACACCTTC
CDR3aa: CASSYRATYGYTF
j_gene: TRBJ1-2
v_gene: TRBV10-2
d_gene: -

CDR3nt: TGTGCCAGCAGCTTACGGGTAGCGGATGAGCAGTTCTTC
CDR3aa: CASSLRVADEQFF
j_gene: TRBJ2-1
v_gene: TRBV7-9
d_gene: -

CDR3nt: TGTGCCAGCTCCGCCGGGGGTTCCGGGGAGCTGTTTTTT
CDR3aa: CASSAGGSGELFF
j_gene: TRBJ2-2
v_gene: TRBV5-8
d_gene: -

CDR3nt: TGTGCCAGCAGCTCGCGTCAGGGGCCAGGGCCCCAGCATTTT
CDR3aa: CASSSRQGPGPQHF
j_gene: TRBJ1-5
v_gene: TRBV13
d_gene: -

CDR3nt: TGTGCCACCAGCAGAGCACCGGGCACTGAAGCTTTCTTT
CDR3aa: CATSRAPGTEAFF
j_gene: TRBJ1-1
v_gene: TRBV15
d_gene: -